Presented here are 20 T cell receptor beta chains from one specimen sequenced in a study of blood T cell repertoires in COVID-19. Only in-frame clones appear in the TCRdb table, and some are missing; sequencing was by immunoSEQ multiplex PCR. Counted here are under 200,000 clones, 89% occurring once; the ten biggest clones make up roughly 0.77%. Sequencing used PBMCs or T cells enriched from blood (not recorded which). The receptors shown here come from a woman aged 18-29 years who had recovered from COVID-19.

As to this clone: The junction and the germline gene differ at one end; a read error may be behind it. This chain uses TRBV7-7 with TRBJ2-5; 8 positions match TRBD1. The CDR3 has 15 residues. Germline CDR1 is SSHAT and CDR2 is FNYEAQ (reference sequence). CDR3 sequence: CASSFPDRGQETQYF. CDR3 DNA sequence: TGTGCTAGCAGCTTCCCCGACAGGGGCCAAGAGACCCAGTACTTC.

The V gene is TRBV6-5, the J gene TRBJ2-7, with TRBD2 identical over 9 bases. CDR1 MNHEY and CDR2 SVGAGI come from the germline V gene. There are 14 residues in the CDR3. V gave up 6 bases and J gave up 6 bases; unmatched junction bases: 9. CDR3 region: CASRPVGLASEQYF. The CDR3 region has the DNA TGTGCCAGCAGGCCGGTCGGACTAGCGTCCGAGCAGTACTTC.

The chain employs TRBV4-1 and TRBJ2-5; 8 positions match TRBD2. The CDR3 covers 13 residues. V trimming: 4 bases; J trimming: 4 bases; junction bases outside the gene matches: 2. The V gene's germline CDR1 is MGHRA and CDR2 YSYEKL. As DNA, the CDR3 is TGCGCCAGCAGCCGAGCGGGAGCAGAGACCCAGTACTTC. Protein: CASSRAGAETQYF.

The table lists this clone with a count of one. CDR3 loop: CASSRDRLNYGYTF. The CDR3 bases are TGTGCCAGCAGCCGGGACAGGCTCAACTATGGCTACACCTTC. The V and J genes are TRBV3-1 (or the pseudogene TRBV3-2) and TRBJ1-2; 8 bases align to TRBD1. The germline V gene encodes CDR1 LGHDT and CDR2 YNNKEL (reference sequence). V dropped 4 bases and J dropped 2; count of bases not matched to a gene: 3. The CDR3 is made up of 14 amino acids.

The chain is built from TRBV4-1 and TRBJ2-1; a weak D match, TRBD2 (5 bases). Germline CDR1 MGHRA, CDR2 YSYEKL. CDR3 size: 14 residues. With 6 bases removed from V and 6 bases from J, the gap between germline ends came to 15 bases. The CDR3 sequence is CASSSKLVPNEQFF. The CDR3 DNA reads TGCGCCAGCAGTTCTAAACTAGTTCCCAATGAGCAGTTCTTC.

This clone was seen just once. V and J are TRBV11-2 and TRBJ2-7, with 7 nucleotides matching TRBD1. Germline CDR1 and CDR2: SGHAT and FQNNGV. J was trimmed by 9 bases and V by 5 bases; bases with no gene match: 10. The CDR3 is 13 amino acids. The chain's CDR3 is CASSPGTASWQYF. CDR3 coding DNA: TGTGCCAGCAGCCCCGGGACAGCGTCTTGGCAGTACTTC.

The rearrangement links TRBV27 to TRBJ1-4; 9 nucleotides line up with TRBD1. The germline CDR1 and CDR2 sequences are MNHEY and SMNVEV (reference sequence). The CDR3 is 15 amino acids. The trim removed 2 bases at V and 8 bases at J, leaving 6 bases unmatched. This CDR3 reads CASSLTGGFGEKLFF. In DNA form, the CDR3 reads TGTGCCAGCAGTTTAACAGGGGGCTTTGGGGAAAAACTGTTTTTT.

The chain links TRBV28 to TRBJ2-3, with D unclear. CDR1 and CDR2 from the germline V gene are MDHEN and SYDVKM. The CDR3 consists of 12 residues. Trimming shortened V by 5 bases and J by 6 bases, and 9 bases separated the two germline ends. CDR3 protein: CASSPSSDTQYF. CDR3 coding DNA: TGTGCCAGCAGTCCCTCCTCGGATACGCAGTATTTT.

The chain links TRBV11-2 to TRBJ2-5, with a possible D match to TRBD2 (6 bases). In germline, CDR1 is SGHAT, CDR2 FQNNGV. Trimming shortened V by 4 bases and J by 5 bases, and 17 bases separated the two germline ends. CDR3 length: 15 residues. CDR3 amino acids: CASSSPGRRAETQYF. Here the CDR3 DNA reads TGTGCCAGCAGCTCCCCCGGGAGAAGGGCGGAGACCCAGTACTTC.

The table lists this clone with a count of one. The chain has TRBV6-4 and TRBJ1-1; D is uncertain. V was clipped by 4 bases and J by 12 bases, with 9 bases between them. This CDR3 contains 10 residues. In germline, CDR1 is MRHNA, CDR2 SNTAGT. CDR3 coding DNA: TGTGCCAGCAGTGTCCCTAGGCCTTTCTTT. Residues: CASSVPRPFF.

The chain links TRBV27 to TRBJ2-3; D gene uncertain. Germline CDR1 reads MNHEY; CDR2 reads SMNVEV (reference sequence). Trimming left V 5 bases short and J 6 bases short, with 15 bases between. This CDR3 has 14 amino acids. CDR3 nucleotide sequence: TGTGCCAGCAGTCTCAACCGAGCGACTGATACGCAGTATTTT. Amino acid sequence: CASSLNRATDTQYF.

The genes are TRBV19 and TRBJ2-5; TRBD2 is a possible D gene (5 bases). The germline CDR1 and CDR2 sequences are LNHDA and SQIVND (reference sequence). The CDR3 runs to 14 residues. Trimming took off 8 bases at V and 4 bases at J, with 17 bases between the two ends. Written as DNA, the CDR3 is TGTGCCAGTTCCGTCCCAGAGCGGCTAGAGACCCAGTACTTC. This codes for CASSVPERLETQYF.

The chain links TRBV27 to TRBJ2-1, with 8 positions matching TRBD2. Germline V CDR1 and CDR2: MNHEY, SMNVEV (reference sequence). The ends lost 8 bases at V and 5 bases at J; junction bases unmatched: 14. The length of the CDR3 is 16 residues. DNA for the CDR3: TGTGCCAGCGGTCCTGTCCGGGAGGGCCTTAACAATGAGCAGTTCTTC. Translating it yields CASGPVREGLNNEQFF.

CDR3 sequence reads: CASSQGTGEVGELFF. The CDR3 DNA reads TGTGCCAGCAGCCAAGGGACAGGGGAGGTCGGGGAGCTGTTTTTT. The chain couples TRBV6-5 to TRBJ2-2, with 10 bases that match TRBD1. Germline assignment: CDR1 MNHEY and CDR2 SVGAGI. The CDR3 runs to 15 residues. Trimming removed 6 bases from V and 7 bases from J; junction bases left unmatched: 8.

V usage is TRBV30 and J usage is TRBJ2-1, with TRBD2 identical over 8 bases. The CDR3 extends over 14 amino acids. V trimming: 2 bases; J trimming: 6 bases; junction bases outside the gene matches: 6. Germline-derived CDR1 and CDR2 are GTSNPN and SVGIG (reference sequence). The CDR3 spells CAWSSGTSRNEQFF. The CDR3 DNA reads TGTGCCTGGAGTTCCGGGACTAGTCGCAATGAGCAGTTCTTC. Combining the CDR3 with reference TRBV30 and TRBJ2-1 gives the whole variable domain SQTIHQWPATLVQPVGSPLSLECTVEGTSNPNLYWYRQAAGRGLQLLFYSVGIGQISSEVPQNLSASRPQDRQFILSSKKLLLSDSGFYLCAWSSGTSRNEQFFGPGTRLTVL.

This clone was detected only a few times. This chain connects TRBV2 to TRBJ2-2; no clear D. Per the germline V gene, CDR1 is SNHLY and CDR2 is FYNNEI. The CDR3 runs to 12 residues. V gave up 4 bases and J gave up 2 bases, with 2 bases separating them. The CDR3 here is CASSANTGELFF. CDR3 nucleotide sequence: TGTGCCAGCAGTGCAAACACCGGGGAGCTGTTTTTT. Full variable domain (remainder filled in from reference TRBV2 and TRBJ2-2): EPEVTQTPSHQVTQMGQEVILRCVPISNHLYFYWYRQILGQKVEFLVSFYNNEISEKSEIFDDQFSVERPDGSNFTLKIRSTKLEDSAMYFCASSANTGELFFGEGSRLTVL.

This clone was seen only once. CDR3 sequence: CASSQGSSGGETQYF. Written as DNA, the CDR3 is TGTGCCAGCAGCCAAGGCTCTAGCGGAGGTGAGACCCAGTACTTC. V gene TRBV4-2 combines with J gene TRBJ2-5; 7 bases line up with TRBD2. V was pared by 1 base and J by 5 bases, with 7 bases of the junction left unmatched. Per germline, CDR1 LGHNA and CDR2 YNFKEQ. CDR3 length: 15 amino acids.

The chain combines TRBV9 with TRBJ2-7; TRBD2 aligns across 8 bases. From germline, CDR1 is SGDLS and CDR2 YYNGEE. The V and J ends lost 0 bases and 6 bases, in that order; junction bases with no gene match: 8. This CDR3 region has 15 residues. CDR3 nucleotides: TGTGCCAGCAGCGTAGGTGGTAGCGGGAAGGTCGAGCAGTACTTC. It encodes CASSVGGSGKVEQYF.

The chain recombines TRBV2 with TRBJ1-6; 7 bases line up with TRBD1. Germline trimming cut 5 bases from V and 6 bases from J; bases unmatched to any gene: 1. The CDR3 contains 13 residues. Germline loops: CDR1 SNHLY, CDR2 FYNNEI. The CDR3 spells CASSWDSNSPLHF. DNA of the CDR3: TGTGCCAGCAGTTGGGACAGTAATTCACCCCTCCACTTT.

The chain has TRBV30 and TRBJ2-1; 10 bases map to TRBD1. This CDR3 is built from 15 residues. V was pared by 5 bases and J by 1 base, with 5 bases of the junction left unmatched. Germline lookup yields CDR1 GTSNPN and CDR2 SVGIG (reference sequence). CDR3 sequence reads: CAWPPDRGSYNEQFF. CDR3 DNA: TGTGCCTGGCCCCCGGACAGGGGGTCCTACAATGAGCAGTTCTTC.